Each of the 25 T cell receptor beta chains below was sequenced from the same sample in a study of blood T cells in healthy people across ages. Together with a sample-barcoded 5' primer, a J-beta primer mix was included in a second PCR lasting about 6 to 12 cycles. MiXCR, applied by TCRdb to the 5' RACE reads, yields one record per CDR3 protein. The table lists hundreds of thousands of distinct CDR3 sequences, approximately 53% of them singletons. The sequencing sample was made of blood. Source of these receptors: a man aged 40-49 years in good health.

This clonotype was counted at least ten times. The chain recombines TRBV12-3 or TRBV12-4 with TRBJ2-6; D might be TRBD1 (5 bases). V was trimmed by 6 bases and J by 0 bases, leaving 9 bases between them. This CDR3 comprises 15 residues. In nucleotides, the CDR3 is TGTGCCAGCAGCTCCACAGGCTCTGGGGCCAACGTCCTGACTTTC. Amino acids: CASSSTGSGANVLTF.

The rearrangement joins TRBV6-2 or TRBV6-3 to TRBJ2-3; 7 positions agree with TRBD2. With 8 bases clipped from V and 4 bases from J, the junction kept 12 bases outside the gene matches. Germline V lookup: CDR1 MNHEY, CDR2 SVGEGT. CDR3 length: 15 residues. The chain's CDR3 is CASRQLASSPDTQYF. The CDR3, as DNA: TGTGCCAGCCGCCAACTAGCGAGTTCACCAGATACGCAGTATTTT.

The chain uses TRBV6-6 and TRBJ1-2, with no clear D. Germline CDR1 and CDR2: MNHNY and SVGAGI (reference sequence). The CDR3 has 12 residues. V was trimmed by 4 bases and J by 8 bases, leaving 11 bases between them. The CDR3 is CASSSEPWGYTF. The CDR3 DNA reads TGTGCCAGCAGTTCCGAGCCTTGGGGCTACACCTTC.

The chain couples TRBV29-1 to TRBJ2-5; D is ambiguous. The V gene lost 7 bases and the J gene lost 2 bases, with 20 bases spanning the gap. CDR1 is SQVTM, CDR2 ANQGSEA, per germline. This CDR3 comprises 15 residues. This CDR3 reads CSAAGGSWPQETQYF. Here the CDR3 DNA reads TGCAGCGCTGCCGGTGGTAGCTGGCCGCAAGAGACCCAGTACTTC. Combining the CDR3 with reference TRBV29-1 and TRBJ2-5 gives the whole variable domain SAVISQKPSRDICQRGTSLTIQCQVDSQVTMMFWYRQQPGQSLTLIATANQGSEATYESGFVIDKFPISRPNLTFSTLTVSNMSPEDSSIYLCSAAGGSWPQETQYFGPGTRLLVL.

This clonotype was observed a few times. The V call is TRBV15, the J call TRBJ1-4; D uncertain. Between the trimmed V and J ends, which lost 6 bases and 3 bases, there was a span of 14 bases. Germline CDR1 and CDR2: LNHNV and YYDKDF (reference sequence). The CDR3 has 15 amino acids. The CDR3 nucleotides read TGTGCCACCAGTTCTCCCGGGAAATCTAATGAAAAACTGTTTTTT. Its protein is CATSSPGKSNEKLFF.

This chain links TRBV20-1 with TRBJ1-1, with 7 bases matching TRBD1. Germline values: CDR1 DFQATT, CDR2 SNEGSKA (reference sequence). The CDR3 has 15 amino acids. The trim removed 4 bases at V and 3 bases at J, leaving 11 bases unmatched. This chain's CDR3 is CSATPSRRGYTEAFF. The DNA for the CDR3 is TGCAGTGCTACTCCTTCTCGCAGGGGGTACACTGAAGCTTTCTTT.

The sample holds a few counts of this clonotype. The chain joins TRBV12-3 or TRBV12-4 to TRBJ2-7, with TRBD2 matching over 9 bases. The CDR3 covers 15 residues. V was pared by 7 bases and J by 1 base, with 8 bases of the junction left unmatched. The CDR3 nucleotides are TGTGCCAGCACTCTAGGACTAGCGACATCCTACGAGCAGTACTTC. It translates to CASTLGLATSYEQYF.

A note on this clonotype: The junction differs from germline at one of its ends, possibly a read error. CDR3 coding DNA: TGTGCCGGCAGCTTGGTTCTGGGGCTAGGGGCCAACGTCCTGACTTTC. As protein: CAGSLVLGLGANVLTF. The chain links TRBV5-5 to TRBJ2-6, with D perhaps TRBD1 (5 bases). The CDR3 is 16 amino acids. Germline values: CDR1 SGHKS, CDR2 YYEKEE (reference sequence).

The gene calls are TRBV6-6 and TRBJ1-5; D not resolved. CDR1 MNHNY and CDR2 SVGAGI come from the germline V gene (reference sequence). V lost 0 bases, J lost 7 bases, and 7 bases lay in between. The CDR3 has 13 amino acids. The CDR3 spells CASSYSFDQPQHF. For the CDR3, the DNA is TGTGCCAGCAGTTACTCTTTCGACCAGCCCCAGCATTTT.

CDR3 loop: CASSREGTSGNNEQYF. The CDR3 bases are TGTGCCAGCAGCCGGGAGGGGACTAGCGGGAACAATGAGCAGTACTTC. J is TRBJ2-1 and V is TRBV7-3, with 13 bases lining up with TRBD2. TRBJ2-7 explains the end of the DNA better; the J call may be wrong. Per germline, CDR1 SGHTA and CDR2 FQGTGA. This CDR3 is built from 16 residues.

This rearrangement joins TRBV29-1 to TRBJ1-2; maybe TRBD1 (6 bases). The CDR3 is made up of 11 amino acids. Germline-derived CDR1 and CDR2 are SQVTM and ANQGSEA. This chain's CDR3 is CTLWGAQGYTF. The CDR3 DNA sequence: TGCACCCTGTGGGGGGCACAGGGCTACACCTTC.

Remarks on this clonotype: The junction departs from the called germline gene at one end, perhaps through a read error. This chain uses TRBV6-1 with TRBJ2-3; no firm D call. The germline V gene has CDR1 MNHNS and CDR2 SASEGT. CDR3 length equals 12 residues. This CDR3 reads CASPARVDTQYF. In DNA, the CDR3 is TGCGCCAGCCCCGCTAGGGTAGATACGCAGTATTTT.

The chain uses TRBV20-1 and TRBJ1-5; unclear D gene. The CDR3 covers 13 residues. V was cut by 5 bases and J by 7 bases, with 15 bases left in between. CDR1 and CDR2 from the germline V gene are DFQATT and SNEGSKA (reference sequence). CDR3 DNA: TGCAGTGCTCCCCGGAAATCGGGGCAGCCCCAGCATTTT. Translating gives CSAPRKSGQPQHF.

This clonotype has a handful of counts. The V gene is TRBV18, the J gene TRBJ1-1; D call uncertain. Trimming took 2 bases from V and 2 from J, leaving 6 bases between them. The CDR3 is made up of 13 amino acids. The germline CDR1 and CDR2 sequences are KGHSH and LQKENI. CDR3 bases: TGTGCCAGCTCACCAGCTGTTAACACTGAAGCTTTCTTT. Its protein is CASSPAVNTEAFF. Combining the CDR3 with reference TRBV18 and TRBJ1-1 gives the whole variable domain NAGVMQNPRHLVRRRGQEARLRCSPMKGHSHVYWYRQLPEEGLKFMVYLQKENIIDESGMPKERFSAEFPKEGPSILRIQQVVRGDSAAYFCASSPAVNTEAFFGQGTRLTVV.

This chain links TRBV6-5 with TRBJ1-2, with TRBD1 matching 8 bases. The CDR3 extends over 14 amino acids. V shed 9 bases, J shed 6 bases, and the junction held 12 bases outside the gene matches. Germline V CDR1 and CDR2: MNHEY, SVGAGI. The CDR3, as DNA: TGTGCCAGGAGACCCCCGGACAGGGACCATGGCTACACCTTC. This sequence encodes CARRPPDRDHGYTF.

This chain links TRBV7-2 with TRBJ2-7; TRBD2 is a possible D gene (6 bases). The germline V and J ends were trimmed by 5 bases and 2 bases, with 13 bases remaining between them. CDR3 length: 14 residues. CDR1 SGHTA and CDR2 FQGNSA come from the germline V gene. DNA of the CDR3: TGTGCCAGCAGCCAGGCGGGGCTTACCTACGAGCAGTACTTC. This gives the protein CASSQAGLTYEQYF. The whole variable domain, filled in from reference TRBV7-2 and TRBJ2-7, reads GAGVSQSPSNKVTEKGKDVELRCDPISGHTALYWYRQSLGQGLEFLIYFQGNSAPDKSGLPSDRFSAERTGGSVSTLTIQRTQQEDSAVYLCASSQAGLTYEQYFGPGTRLTVT.

CDR3 DNA sequence: TGTGCCAGCAACCATAGAGGGAGCACAGATACGCAGTATTTT. Encoded protein: CASNHRGSTDTQYF. The J gene is TRBJ2-3, the V gene TRBV6-2 or TRBV6-3, with D perhaps TRBD2 (5 bases). The V gene lost 7 bases and the J gene lost 0 bases, with 11 bases spanning the gap. The germline V gene encodes CDR1 MNHEY and CDR2 SVGEGT. The CDR3 consists of 14 residues.

The CDR3 nucleotides read TGCAGTGCGGAAGGTGACTACACCTTC. The encoded protein is CSAEGDYTF. The chain carries TRBV20-1 and TRBJ1-2; D is unclear. This CDR3 has 9 residues. Trimming took 6 bases from V and 10 from J, leaving 9 bases between them. The germline V gene encodes CDR1 DFQATT and CDR2 SNEGSKA (reference sequence).

V is TRBV6-6 and J is TRBJ2-7; TRBD1 matches 11 bases. The V gene end was trimmed by 6 bases and the J gene end by 5 bases; junction bases not matched to a gene: 12. CDR1 is MNHNY and CDR2 is SVGAGI in the germline V gene (reference sequence). The CDR3 has 16 residues. DNA for the CDR3: TGTGCCAGCAGGTACAGCCGGACAGGGGGCAGGCACGAGCAGTACTTC. The encoded protein is CASRYSRTGGRHEQYF.

V usage is TRBV20-1 and J usage is TRBJ2-5; the match to TRBD1 covers 10 bases. Germline V gives CDR1 DFQATT, CDR2 SNEGSKA (reference sequence). The trim removed 0 bases at V and 5 bases at J, leaving 15 bases unmatched. The CDR3 runs to 18 residues. The CDR3 reads CSARDWSLLTGGSETQYF. DNA of the CDR3: TGCAGTGCTAGAGATTGGTCCCTCCTGACAGGGGGCTCGGAGACCCAGTACTTC.

The genes are TRBV2 and TRBJ2-1, with 7 bases fitting TRBD2. Germline assignment: CDR1 SNHLY and CDR2 FYNNEI. The CDR3 length is 16 residues. V gave up 2 bases and J gave up 9 bases; unmatched junction bases: 13. CDR3 in DNA: TGTGCCAGCAGTGAATCGCCTAGCGGTGCCAAGGTTGAGCAGTTCTTC. Protein product: CASSESPSGAKVEQFF.

The chain joins TRBV29-1 to TRBJ2-4; D is uncertain. V lost 1 base and J 0 bases, leaving 13 bases between the germline ends. Germline V gene data show CDR1 as SQVTM and CDR2 as ANQGSEA. CDR3 length: 16 residues. Here the CDR3 reads CSVEGAEDLAKNIQYF. As DNA, the CDR3 is TGCAGCGTTGAAGGGGCAGAGGACCTAGCCAAAAACATTCAGTACTTC.

This clonotype is a singleton in its sample. One end of the junction is discordant with germline, which a read error may explain. This chain uses TRBV19 with TRBJ2-1; 13 positions match TRBD2. The CDR3 runs 15 residues. Germline V gene lookup returns CDR1 LNHDA and CDR2 SQIVND (reference sequence). DNA of the CDR3: TGTGCCAGTAGCACCGGGACTAGCGGGGTCGATGAGCGGTTCTTC. Residues: CASSTGTSGVDERFF.

This clonotype was recorded once. V is TRBV7-2 and J is TRBJ2-7, with D perhaps matching TRBD1 or TRBD2 (5 bases each). There are 15 residues in the CDR3. Trimming removed 1 base at V and 2 bases at J, with 12 bases between. Germline V gene data show CDR1 as SGHTA and CDR2 as FQGNSA. The CDR3 loop is CASSLVGDVAYEQYF. CDR3 sequence (DNA): TGTGCCAGCAGCTTAGTAGGGGACGTCGCCTACGAGCAGTACTTC.

The chain combines TRBV28 with TRBJ2-5; 8 bases match TRBD2. Trimming at V came to 6 bases and at J to 5 bases, leaving 8 bases not matched to a gene. CDR3 size: 14 residues. From germline, CDR1 is MDHEN and CDR2 SYDVKM. The CDR3: CASRTSGRWETQYF. CDR3 nucleotide sequence: TGTGCCAGCAGGACGAGCGGGAGATGGGAGACCCAGTACTTC.